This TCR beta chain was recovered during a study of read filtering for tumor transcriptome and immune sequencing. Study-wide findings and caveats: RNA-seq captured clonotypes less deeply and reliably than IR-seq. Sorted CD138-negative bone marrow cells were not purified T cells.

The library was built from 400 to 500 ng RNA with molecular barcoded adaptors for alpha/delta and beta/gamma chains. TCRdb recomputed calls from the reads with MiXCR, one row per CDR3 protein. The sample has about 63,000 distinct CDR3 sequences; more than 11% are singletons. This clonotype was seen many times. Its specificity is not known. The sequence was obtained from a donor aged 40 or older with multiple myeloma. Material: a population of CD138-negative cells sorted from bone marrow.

The CDR3 reads CATIYHRGSYNEQFF. CDR3 nucleotide sequence: TGTGCCACCATTTATCACAGGGGGTCCTACAATGAGCAGTTCTTC. This chain joins TRBV24-1 and TRBJ2-1; 8 bases map to TRBD1. Germline V gene lookup returns CDR1 KGHDR and CDR2 SFDVKD. The CDR3 runs 15 residues. With 8 bases clipped from V and 1 base from J, the junction kept 6 bases outside the gene matches.